Below, 23 T cell receptor beta chains from the same sample are listed, as sequenced in a study of CD8 T cells in Susac syndrome. Random hexamers were used to reverse transcribe an amount of roughly 0.5 to 1 ug RNA. TCRdb passed the immunoSEQ multiplex PCR reads through MiXCR, listing each CDR3 protein once. The table has about 280,000 distinct CDR3 sequences, 80% to 90% seen once; the top ten hold over 0.1%. The sample taken for sequencing was CD8+ T cells from PBMCs. Receptor source: a human donor with multiple sclerosis.

This clonotype was observed a handful of times. The chain combines TRBV7-9 with TRBJ1-2; TRBD1 is a possible D gene (5 bases). Trimming took 4 bases from V and 0 from J, leaving 6 bases between them. The CDR3 extends over 13 amino acids. CDR1 and CDR2 (germline): SEHNR, FQNEAQ (reference sequence). CDR3 in amino acids: CASSSTANYGYTF. The CDR3 DNA reads as TGTGCCAGCAGCTCGACAGCTAACTATGGCTACACCTTC.

This chain links TRBV9 with TRBJ2-1, with 9 bases lining up with TRBD2. V gave up 2 bases and J gave up 4 bases; unmatched junction bases: 7. Germline loops: CDR1 SGDLS, CDR2 YYNGEE. This CDR3 comprises 16 residues. CDR3 region: CASSVEGLAFYNEQFF. The CDR3 coding sequence is TGTGCCAGCAGCGTCGAGGGACTAGCATTTTACAATGAGCAGTTCTTC.

This clonotype was seen a handful of times. V is TRBV6-5 and J is TRBJ1-6; D is undetermined. The germline gives CDR1 MNHEY, CDR2 SVGAGI. V was shortened by 4 bases and J by 6 bases, with 13 bases between the two germline ends. The CDR3 length is 15 residues. DNA for the CDR3: TGTGCCAGCAGTTCTCGGACCGAAACTAATTCACCCCTCCACTTT. Translating gives CASSSRTETNSPLHF.

The V and J genes are TRBV28 and TRBJ2-3; D is uncertain. The V gene lost 4 bases and the J gene lost 3 bases, with 11 bases spanning the gap. The CDR3 spans 14 residues. CDR1 is MDHEN and CDR2 is SYDVKM in the germline V gene. As DNA, the CDR3 is TGTGCCAGCAGTTCGGATCAGCAAACAGATACGCAGTATTTT. Translating it yields CASSSDQQTDTQYF.

This clonotype was counted once. The chain employs TRBV19 and TRBJ1-2; D is undetermined. V lost 11 bases, J lost 4 bases, and 11 bases lay in between. The germline V gene encodes CDR1 LNHDA and CDR2 SQIVND (reference sequence). The CDR3 contains 11 residues. The CDR3 coding sequence is TGTGCCGCCGGGAGTTCCTATGGCTACACCTTC. Amino acid sequence: CAAGSSYGYTF.

This chain uses TRBV2 with TRBJ2-2, with TRBD1 as a possible D gene (7 bases). CDR3 length: 15 residues. Germline V gives CDR1 SNHLY, CDR2 FYNNEI. V lost 6 bases and J 4 bases, leaving 15 bases between the germline ends. CDR3 DNA sequence: TGTGCCAGCAGATACAGGGGAGGAGGCACCGGGGAGCTGTTTTTT. Protein sequence: CASRYRGGGTGELFF.

The V and J genes are TRBV9 and TRBJ1-2, with no clear D. V lost 4 bases, J lost 12 bases, and 7 bases lay in between. This CDR3 is built from 9 residues. Per the germline V gene, CDR1 is SGDLS and CDR2 is YYNGEE. The CDR3 DNA sequence: TGTGCCAGCAGCCCCCAGCACACCTTC. It specifies CASSPQHTF.

Regarding this clonotype: One end of the junction varies from germline; a read error may be responsible. This rearrangement joins TRBV27 to TRBJ2-2; perhaps TRBD2 as D (5 bases). The CDR3 is 14 amino acids. Per germline, CDR1 MNHEY and CDR2 SMNVEV (reference sequence). The CDR3 DNA reads TGTGCCAGCCGTTTGAGGGCCGTCCCCGGGGAGCTGTTTTTT. Translating it yields CASRLRAVPGELFF.

This clonotype is a singleton in its sample. The chain recombines TRBV3-1 with TRBJ1-6; TRBD1 matches 9 bases. The J segment lost 7 bases and the V segment lost 1 base, leaving 11 bases of the junction unmatched. CDR3 length: 18 residues. The germline gives CDR1 LGHDT, CDR2 YNNKEL (reference sequence). CDR3 nucleotide sequence: TGTGCCAGCAGCCAAGCGGAGAGGACAGGGGCTTTCAATTCACCCCTCCACTTT. Its translation is CASSQAERTGAFNSPLHF.

This clonotype was recorded only once. The V gene is TRBV5-5, the J gene TRBJ2-5, with 9 bases matching TRBD2. Germline CDR1 reads SGHKS; CDR2 reads YYEKEE (reference sequence). The ends lost 0 bases at V and 5 bases at J; junction bases unmatched: 2. This CDR3 has 14 amino acids. Here the CDR3 reads CASSLERGAETQYF. The DNA of the CDR3 is TGTGCCAGCAGCTTGGAGCGGGGGGCGGAGACCCAGTACTTC.

This clonotype is a singleton in its sample. The V call is TRBV18, the J call TRBJ2-7; 9 bases are a match to TRBD2. Trimming took 3 bases from V and 3 from J; bases not matched to a gene: 9. The germline V gene encodes CDR1 KGHSH and CDR2 LQKENI. This CDR3 has 16 amino acids. CDR3 DNA: TGTGCCAGCTCACCCTCCCTGCGGGAGGGCGTCTACGAGCAGTACTTC. Protein: CASSPSLREGVYEQYF.

This chain joins TRBV11-1 and TRBJ2-1, with 16 bases that match TRBD2. This CDR3 spans 20 amino acids. Germline values: CDR1 SGHAT, CDR2 FQDESV (reference sequence). Unmatched junction bases numbered 13, after V lost 3 bases and J lost 5 bases. The CDR3 loop is CASSFPEGAGTSGRDNEQFF. The CDR3 DNA follows: TGTGCCAGCAGCTTCCCCGAAGGGGCCGGGACTAGCGGGAGGGACAATGAGCAGTTCTTC.

V and J are TRBV15 and TRBJ1-1; D may be TRBD1 (5 bases). From germline, CDR1 is LNHNV and CDR2 YYDKDF (reference sequence). The V end was cut by 3 bases, the J end by 2 bases, with 19 bases between. The CDR3 is 17 residues long. CDR3 amino acids: CATSSPGTEAYNTEAFF. The CDR3 nucleotides read TGTGCCACCAGCAGTCCCGGGACGGAGGCCTACAACACTGAAGCTTTCTTT.

Here the CDR3 DNA reads TGTGCCAGCAGTTTGGCGGGGCAGGGAGGGCTTGGCTACACCTTC. The encoded protein is CASSLAGQGGLGYTF. This sequence joins TRBV28 and TRBJ1-2; TRBD1 is a possible D gene (5 bases). V was clipped by 3 bases and J by 7 bases, with 18 bases between them. Germline CDR1 is MDHEN and CDR2 is SYDVKM. The CDR3 consists of 15 residues.

In its sample, this clonotype was seen once. The CDR3 loop is CASSSLPGQRQETQYF. The CDR3 DNA is TGTGCCAGCAGTTCACTCCCGGGACAGCGTCAAGAGACCCAGTACTTC. V is TRBV6-5 and J is TRBJ2-5; TRBD1 agrees at 7 bases. Looked up from germline, CDR1 is MNHEY and CDR2 is SVGAGI. V dropped 4 bases and J dropped 2; count of bases not matched to a gene: 10. The CDR3 extends over 16 amino acids.

The rearrangement links TRBV20-1 to TRBJ2-3; 13 nucleotides agree with TRBD2. Trimming removed 3 bases from V and 4 bases from J; junction bases left unmatched: 10. Per germline, CDR1 DFQATT and CDR2 SNEGSKA (reference sequence). The CDR3 runs 17 residues. The CDR3 sequence is CSASGGLAGRYSDTQYF. CDR3 DNA: TGCAGTGCTAGCGGGGGACTAGCGGGGAGGTATTCAGATACGCAGTATTTT.

This clonotype has only one observation. The chain combines TRBV2 with TRBJ2-7; D not certain. Trimming pared 8 bases from V and 2 bases from J, leaving 13 bases between. Germline CDR1 is SNHLY and CDR2 is FYNNEI. The CDR3 has 13 residues. In DNA, the CDR3 is TGTGCCAGCGCTGCCACCGGTGCCTACGAGCAGTACTTC. Encoded protein: CASAATGAYEQYF.

On this clonotype: Relative to the germline gene, one junction end is altered; a read error may explain this. Here the CDR3 reads CASRPGPRIPNYGYTF. The CDR3 region has the DNA TGCGCCAGCAGGCCGGGGCCCAGAATCCCTAATTATGGCTACACCTTC. J is TRBJ1-2 and V is TRBV4-1; TRBD1 is a possible D gene (5 bases). The CDR3 sequence is 16 residues long. Germline-derived CDR1 and CDR2 are MGHRA and YSYEKL.

V is TRBV9 and J is TRBJ2-2; possibly TRBD2 for D (5 bases). V was trimmed by 0 bases and J by 6 bases, leaving 15 bases between them. The CDR3 totals 16 residues. Germline CDR1 and CDR2: SGDLS and YYNGEE. This CDR3 reads CASSVATRGISGELFF. The CDR3 DNA reads TGTGCCAGCAGCGTAGCGACCCGAGGGATCTCCGGGGAGCTGTTTTTT. Full variable domain (remainder filled in from reference TRBV9 and TRBJ2-2): DSGVTQTPKHLITATGQRVTLRCSPRSGDLSVYWYQQSLDQGLQFLIQYYNGEERAKGNILERFSAQQFPDLHSELNLSSLELGDSALYFCASSVATRGISGELFFGEGSRLTVL.

The rearrangement joins TRBV27 to TRBJ1-5; tentatively, D is TRBD1 (5 bases). This CDR3 is 14 amino acids long. V was shortened by 2 bases and J by 7 bases, with 12 bases between the two germline ends. Germline-derived CDR1 and CDR2 are MNHEY and SMNVEV (reference sequence). CDR3 DNA: TGTGCCAGCAGTTTACGCTCAGGGACGCAGCCCCAGCATTTT. Encoded protein: CASSLRSGTQPQHF.

The rearrangement uses TRBV12-5 and TRBJ2-7, with TRBD1 matching 10 bases. With V trimmed by 6 bases and J by 0 bases, 8 bases remained unmatched. This CDR3 comprises 16 residues. CDR1 and CDR2 from the germline V gene are LGHNT and FRNRAP. CDR3 in amino acids: CASGPRDRGYSYEQYF. CDR3 nucleotides: TGTGCTAGTGGACCCCGGGACAGGGGTTACTCCTACGAGCAGTACTTC.

The chain has TRBV27 and TRBJ2-5; D uncertain. From germline, CDR1 is MNHEY and CDR2 SMNVEV (reference sequence). CDR3 length equals 13 residues. V was pared by 3 bases and J by 4 bases, with 9 bases between. The CDR3 region is CASSLLRRETQYF. As DNA, the CDR3 is TGTGCCAGCAGTTTGTTACGAAGAGAGACCCAGTACTTC.

J is TRBJ2-2 and V is TRBV27; D remains ambiguous. CDR3 size: 16 residues. Germline-derived CDR1 and CDR2 are MNHEY and SMNVEV (reference sequence). V lost 2 bases, J lost 0 bases, and 10 bases lay in between. The CDR3 nucleotides are TGTGCCAGCAGTTTAGGGCCAGGATCGAACACCGGGGAGCTGTTTTTT. Protein product: CASSLGPGSNTGELFF.